The source of this T cell receptor beta chain is a study of blood T cell repertoires in COVID-19. The length of the CDR3 is 15 residues. V shed 5 bases, J shed 2 bases, and the junction held 5 bases outside the gene matches. The germline V gene has CDR1 MDHEN and CDR2 SYDVKM. The repertoire was sequenced with immunoSEQ multiplex PCR; TCRdb's copy has only in-frame clones and lacks some. The sample includes fewer than 300,000 clones, about 85% of them seen just once. The origin of this receptor is a human donor with COVID-19, enrolled during active disease. The donor label of this sample is uncertain. The chain has TRBV28 and TRBJ1-5, with 8 bases matching TRBD1. The sample consisted of peripheral blood. The CDR3 here is CASSADRVGNQPQHF. CDR3 in DNA: TGTGCCAGCAGTGCGGACAGGGTAGGCAATCAGCCCCAGCATTTT.